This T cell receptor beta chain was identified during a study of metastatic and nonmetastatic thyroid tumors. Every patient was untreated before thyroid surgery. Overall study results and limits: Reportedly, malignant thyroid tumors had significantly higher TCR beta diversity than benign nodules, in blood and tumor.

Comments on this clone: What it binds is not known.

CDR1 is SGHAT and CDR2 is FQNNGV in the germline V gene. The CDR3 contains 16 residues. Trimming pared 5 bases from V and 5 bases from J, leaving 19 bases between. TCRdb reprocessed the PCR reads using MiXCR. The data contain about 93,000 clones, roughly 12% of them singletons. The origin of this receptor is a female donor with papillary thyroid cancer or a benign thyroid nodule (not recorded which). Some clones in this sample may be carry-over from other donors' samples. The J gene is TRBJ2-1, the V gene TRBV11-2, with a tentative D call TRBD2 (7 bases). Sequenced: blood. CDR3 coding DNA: TGTGCCAGCAGCCCGTGGGTGGGAGGGGGAAACAATGAGCAGTTCTTC. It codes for CASSPWVGGGNNEQFF. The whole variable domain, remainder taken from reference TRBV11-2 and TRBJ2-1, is EAGVAQSPRYKIIEKRQSVAFWCNPISGHATLYWYQQILGQGPKLLIQFQNNGVVDDSQLPKDRFSAERLKGVDSTLKIQPAKLEDSAVYLCASSPWVGGGNNEQFFGPGTRLTVL.